These 32 T cell receptor beta chains share one sample of origin, sequenced in a study of identical twins. TCRdb reprocessed the 5' RACE reads via MiXCR and lists one record per CDR3 protein. This table holds around 240,000 distinct CDR3 sequences, roughly a tenth found once. Sample: memory T cells sorted from blood. The receptors originated from a man aged 45-60 years in good health.

This clonotype was observed many times. The chain carries TRBV5-1 and TRBJ2-1, with 8 bases matching TRBD1. The junction had 9 bases not matched to a gene; V was cut back by 4 bases and J by 3 bases. CDR3 length: 16 residues. Germline V gene sequence: CDR1 SGHRS, CDR2 YFSETQ. The CDR3 reads CASSPGGTGVYNEQFF. CDR3 DNA sequence: TGCGCCAGCAGCCCCGGCGGGACAGGTGTCTACAATGAGCAGTTCTTC.

This clonotype was detected many times. This chain joins TRBV7-2 and TRBJ2-7, with 7 bases identical to TRBD1. This CDR3 is built from 13 residues. The V and J ends lost 5 bases and 5 bases, in that order; junction bases with no gene match: 6. Germline V gene lookup returns CDR1 SGHTA and CDR2 FQGNSA. The chain's CDR3 is CASSQNRGDEQYF. CDR3 nucleotide sequence: TGTGCCAGCAGCCAGAACAGGGGTGACGAGCAGTACTTC.

This clonotype showed up just a few times. The V and J genes are TRBV7-9 and TRBJ2-3; 8 positions agree with TRBD2. Germline CDR1 and CDR2: SEHNR and FQNEAQ (reference sequence). V lost 4 bases and J lost 7; bases outside the gene matches: 4. The CDR3 runs 13 residues. For the CDR3, the DNA is TGTGCCAGCAGCTCGACTAGCGTGTATACGCAGTATTTT. Protein: CASSSTSVYTQYF.

The chain combines TRBV6-2 or TRBV6-3 with TRBJ1-1; 9 bases are shared with TRBD1. The CDR3 is 18 amino acids. CDR1 and CDR2 (germline): MNHEY, SVGEGT. The J segment lost 0 bases and the V segment lost 6 bases, leaving 14 bases of the junction unmatched. CDR3 in DNA: TGTGCCAGCAGCTACGTCCTCCCTACAGGGGGCATGAACACTGAAGCTTTCTTT. Translated, it gives CASSYVLPTGGMNTEAFF.

This clonotype occurred a few times. The J gene is TRBJ2-5, the V gene TRBV7-9; D is undetermined. The V gene lost 5 bases and the J gene lost 0 bases, with 7 bases spanning the gap. The CDR3 covers 13 residues. The V gene's germline CDR1 is SEHNR and CDR2 FQNEAQ (reference sequence). The CDR3 bases are TGTGCCAGCAGCCGGGTTAACCAAGAGACCCAGTACTTC. It is translated as CASSRVNQETQYF.

This chain connects TRBV7-9 to TRBJ1-5; TRBD1 matches 7 bases. With V trimmed by 5 bases and J by 4 bases, 2 bases remained unmatched. Germline CDR1 SEHNR, CDR2 FQNEAQ (reference sequence). CDR3 size: 13 residues. This CDR3 reads CASSGQANQPQHF. The CDR3 coding sequence is TGTGCCAGCAGCGGACAGGCAAATCAGCCCCAGCATTTT.

This clonotype has a count of ten or more. This sequence joins TRBV12-3 or TRBV12-4 and TRBJ2-2; D may match TRBD1 or TRBD2 (6 bases each). V lost 1 base, J lost 3 bases, and 12 bases lay in between. This CDR3 is 16 amino acids long. CDR3 bases: TGTGCCAGCAGTTTAGTGGAGGGGGGAGACACCGGGGAGCTGTTTTTT. Protein: CASSLVEGGDTGELFF.

This clonotype was seen at least ten times. CDR3 region: CSVLDGTDEQFF. The CDR3 bases are TGCAGCGTTCTGGATGGGACCGATGAGCAGTTCTTC. The chain employs TRBV29-1 and TRBJ2-1; TRBD1 or TRBD2 may be the D gene (5 bases each). The V gene lost 5 bases and the J gene lost 8 bases, with 13 bases spanning the gap. Germline CDR1 is SQVTM and CDR2 is ANQGSEA. The CDR3 covers 12 residues.

This clonotype was seen a few times. The rearrangement uses TRBV20-1 and TRBJ2-7; D remains ambiguous. The CDR3 spans 12 residues. CDR1 is DFQATT, CDR2 SNEGSKA, per germline (reference sequence). Between the trimmed V and J ends, which lost 2 bases and 2 bases, there was a span of 7 bases. The CDR3 protein is CSARPDPYEQYF. The CDR3 DNA reads TGCAGTGCTAGACCGGACCCCTACGAGCAGTACTTC.

This clonotype was seen more than once but under ten times. V usage is TRBV28 and J usage is TRBJ1-4; 8 positions agree with TRBD1. The CDR3 covers 12 residues. Trimming cost V 6 bases and J 8 bases; bases outside gene matches: 2. CDR1 is MDHEN and CDR2 is SYDVKM in the germline V gene. The chain's CDR3 is CASSGDREKLFF. The DNA of the CDR3 is TGTGCCAGCAGCGGGGACAGGGAAAAACTGTTTTTT.

There are a few counts of this clonotype. The V call is TRBV6-4, the J call TRBJ2-1; D is uncertain. The CDR3 covers 14 residues. Trimming took off 4 bases at V and 7 bases at J, with 14 bases between the two ends. Germline V lookup: CDR1 MRHNA, CDR2 SNTAGT. CDR3 sequence reads: CASSVGPPNNEQFF. As DNA, the CDR3 is TGTGCCAGCAGTGTTGGGCCGCCGAATAATGAGCAGTTCTTC.

This clonotype was detected ten times or more. The rearrangement uses TRBV5-1 and TRBJ2-3, with TRBD2 identical over 7 bases. The germline gives CDR1 SGHRS, CDR2 YFSETQ. The CDR3 is 16 amino acids. Trimming took 5 bases from V and 1 from J; bases not matched to a gene: 10. The CDR3: CASRENSGPGTDTQYF. CDR3 bases: TGCGCCAGCAGAGAAAATAGCGGGCCTGGCACAGATACGCAGTATTTT.

This clonotype was counted between two and nine times. V usage is TRBV2 and J usage is TRBJ1-4; D remains ambiguous. The V and J ends lost 7 bases and 13 bases respectively, with 28 bases between them. The CDR3 spans 16 residues. Germline V CDR1 and CDR2: SNHLY, FYNNEI. CDR3 sequence: CASNLRTPLSKKGLFF. The CDR3 coding sequence is TGTGCCAGCAATCTCCGTACCCCCCTCTCAAAGAAGGGACTGTTTTTT.

This clonotype was seen more than once but under ten times. The chain is built from TRBV20-1 and TRBJ2-7, with 7 bases lining up with TRBD1. The junction had 8 bases not matched to a gene; V was cut back by 0 bases and J by 3 bases. Germline CDR1 reads DFQATT; CDR2 reads SNEGSKA (reference sequence). This CDR3 spans 15 amino acids. The CDR3 loop is CSARDKNRGYYEQYF. DNA for the CDR3: TGCAGTGCTAGAGATAAAAACAGGGGCTACTACGAGCAGTACTTC.

This clonotype has at least ten counts. This chain joins TRBV5-5 and TRBJ2-5; 7 bases fit TRBD2. CDR3 length: 15 amino acids. Trimming took 0 bases from V and 5 from J; bases not matched to a gene: 7. CDR1 is SGHKS, CDR2 YYEKEE, per germline (reference sequence). The CDR3 region has the DNA TGTGCCAGCAGCTTGGCCAGGACTAGTGTGGAGACCCAGTACTTC. Protein sequence: CASSLARTSVETQYF.

This sequence joins TRBV28 and TRBJ2-3, with 11 bases matching TRBD2. The V gene's germline CDR1 is MDHEN and CDR2 SYDVKM. This CDR3 region has 16 residues. V shed 6 bases, J shed 4 bases, and the junction held 9 bases outside the gene matches. CDR3 nucleotides: TGTGCCAGCAGCAGACTAGCGGGAAGGGGGGCAGATACGCAGTATTTT. Protein product: CASSRLAGRGADTQYF.

Points on this clonotype: Given a much more abundant clone one base away, this may be a read error. V is TRBV20-1 and J is TRBJ2-3, with 8 bases identical to TRBD2. This CDR3 contains 16 residues. V shed 3 bases, J shed 8 bases, and the junction held 16 bases outside the gene matches. Looked up from germline, CDR1 is DFQATT and CDR2 is SNEGSKA (reference sequence). This CDR3 reads CSASRSGLGVAGTQYF. CDR3 nucleotide sequence: TGCAGTGCTAGCCGTTCGGGACTAGGGGTCGCAGGTACGCAGTATTTT.

J is TRBJ1-1 and V is TRBV20-1; 7 bases are shared with TRBD1. Germline CDR1 DFQATT, CDR2 SNEGSKA (reference sequence). The CDR3 covers 14 residues. J lost 5 bases, V lost 1 base, and 7 bases had no gene match. The CDR3 region is CSARVLRGLTEAFF. The CDR3, as DNA: TGCAGTGCTAGAGTGCTCAGGGGGTTAACTGAAGCTTTCTTT.

This clonotype occurred a few times. The chain recombines TRBV3-1 with TRBJ2-1; a possible D gene is TRBD1 (6 bases). The germline V gene has CDR1 LGHDT and CDR2 YNNKEL (reference sequence). This CDR3 comprises 18 residues. Trimming took 4 bases from V and 9 from J, leaving 28 bases between them. CDR3 loop: CASSPNNPGKWGRVEQFF. In DNA, the CDR3 is TGTGCCAGCAGCCCAAACAATCCGGGAAAATGGGGGCGTGTTGAGCAGTTCTTC.

This clonotype was counted many times. The V call is TRBV29-1, the J call TRBJ1-1, with a tentative D call TRBD1 (6 bases). V was cut by 6 bases and J by 0 bases, with 14 bases left in between. The CDR3 is 14 amino acids. Germline-derived CDR1 and CDR2 are SQVTM and ANQGSEA. DNA of the CDR3: TGCAGCGTCGCACCACAGGGTTTGAACACTGAAGCTTTCTTT. Its translation: CSVAPQGLNTEAFF.

This chain connects TRBV18 to TRBJ2-5; 8 nucleotides line up with TRBD1. After removal of 5 bases from V and 5 bases from J, the junction contained 4 bases not matched to a gene. The CDR3 is made up of 13 amino acids. Per germline, CDR1 KGHSH and CDR2 LQKENI. The DNA of the CDR3 is TGTGCCAGCTCAACCCGACAGGGGGAGACCCAGTACTTC. As protein: CASSTRQGETQYF. The full variable domain, with the rest looked up from reference TRBV18 and TRBJ2-5, is NAGVMQNPRHLVRRRGQEARLRCSPMKGHSHVYWYRQLPEEGLKFMVYLQKENIIDESGMPKERFSAEFPKEGPSILRIQQVVRGDSAAYFCASSTRQGETQYFGPGTRLLVL.

This clonotype was seen at least ten times. V is TRBV7-9 and J is TRBJ2-2; the D gene is possibly TRBD2 (5 bases). Germline V gene data show CDR1 as SEHNR and CDR2 as FQNEAQ (reference sequence). CDR3 length equals 16 residues. With 0 bases removed from V and 7 bases from J, the gap between germline ends came to 15 bases. CDR3 in amino acids: CASSLARTSKDGELFF. The DNA for the CDR3 is TGTGCCAGCAGCTTAGCCCGTACTAGTAAGGACGGGGAGCTGTTTTTT.

J is TRBJ1-2 and V is TRBV29-1; the match to TRBD1 covers 8 bases. Looked up from germline, CDR1 is SQVTM and CDR2 is ANQGSEA. This CDR3 has 13 amino acids. The trim removed 6 bases at V and 8 bases at J, leaving 11 bases unmatched. CDR3 protein: CSVPPQGAGGYTF. The DNA for the CDR3 is TGCAGCGTGCCCCCGCAGGGGGCGGGCGGCTACACCTTC. Full variable domain (remainder filled in from reference TRBV29-1 and TRBJ1-2): SAVISQKPSRDICQRGTSLTIQCQVDSQVTMMFWYRQQPGQSLTLIATANQGSEATYESGFVIDKFPISRPNLTFSTLTVSNMSPEDSSIYLCSVPPQGAGGYTFGSGTRLTVV.

The DNA of the CDR3 is TGTGCCAGCACCTCAACAGGGGGCCCTGGAAACACCATATATTTT. This gives the protein CASTSTGGPGNTIYF. This chain connects TRBV6-2 or TRBV6-3 to TRBJ1-3; 9 nucleotides agree with TRBD1. The CDR3 is 15 amino acids. V gave up 7 bases and J gave up 2 bases; unmatched junction bases: 6. Per germline, CDR1 MNHEY and CDR2 SVGEGT.

This clonotype was counted only a few times. The V gene is TRBV7-2, the J gene TRBJ1-6; 8 bases map to TRBD1. Germline V gene data show CDR1 as SGHTA and CDR2 as FQGNSA. V lost 9 bases to trimming and J lost 0 bases; unmatched junction nucleotides: 4. The CDR3 extends over 15 amino acids. Here the CDR3 DNA reads TGTGCCAGTAAAACAGGGGGCTCCTATAATTCACCCCTCCACTTT. It codes for CASKTGGSYNSPLHF.

This clonotype came up many times. The chain joins TRBV20-1 to TRBJ2-7; TRBD1 aligns across 8 bases. Trimming removed 6 bases from V and 5 bases from J; junction bases left unmatched: 12. This CDR3 region has 14 residues. The V gene's germline CDR1 is DFQATT and CDR2 SNEGSKA (reference sequence). DNA for the CDR3: TGCAGTGCCGCCAAAACAGGGGGGCTGGACGAGCAGTACTTC. Protein product: CSAAKTGGLDEQYF.

This sequence joins TRBV6-5 and TRBJ1-2; 8 bases fit TRBD1. The trim removed 1 base at V and 5 bases at J, leaving 3 bases unmatched. This CDR3 has 14 residues. Germline V CDR1 and CDR2: MNHEY, SVGAGI. For the CDR3, the DNA is TGTGCCAGCAGTTACTTCCAGGGGGCGTATGGCTACACCTTC. Protein sequence: CASSYFQGAYGYTF.

There are many counts of this clonotype. V is TRBV9 and J is TRBJ1-6; 9 nucleotides line up with TRBD1. CDR3 length: 15 amino acids. V dropped 0 bases and J dropped 11; count of bases not matched to a gene: 6. Germline V gene data show CDR1 as SGDLS and CDR2 as YYNGEE. CDR3 protein: CASSVGQGGGTPLHF. For the CDR3, the DNA is TGTGCCAGCAGCGTAGGACAGGGGGGTGGAACACCCCTCCACTTT.

There are many counts of this clonotype. The V and J genes are TRBV12-3 or TRBV12-4 and TRBJ1-5; D remains ambiguous. The CDR3 consists of 12 residues. The ends were cut back, 3 bases at V and 3 bases at J, with 3 bases in the middle. CDR3 region: CASSFLNQPQHF. Here the CDR3 DNA reads TGTGCCAGCAGTTTTCTCAATCAGCCCCAGCATTTT.

This clonotype was seen ten or more times. This rearrangement joins TRBV5-1 to TRBJ1-2, with D tentatively TRBD1 (5 bases). The CDR3 is made up of 15 amino acids. V lost 0 bases to trimming and J lost 3 bases, with 12 bases between them. The germline gives CDR1 SGHRS, CDR2 YFSETQ. CDR3 protein: CASSLEGKGHYGYTF. The DNA for the CDR3 is TGCGCCAGCAGCTTGGAGGGGAAGGGGCACTATGGCTACACCTTC.

The chain links TRBV25-1 to TRBJ1-2; a weak D match, TRBD1 (5 bases). CDR3 size: 14 residues. The ends were cut back, 7 bases at V and 7 bases at J, with 19 bases in the middle. Germline V gives CDR1 MGHDK, CDR2 SYGVNS. The CDR3 here is CASTGGEEESGYTF. The DNA of the CDR3 is TGTGCCAGCACTGGGGGGGAAGAGGAGTCTGGCTACACCTTC.

There are many counts of this clonotype. The CDR3 reads CASSAGSETQYF. For the CDR3, the DNA is TGTGCCAGCAGCGCAGGGTCAGAGACCCAGTACTTC. The chain is built from TRBV7-9 and TRBJ2-5, with D perhaps TRBD1 (5 bases). Trimming removed 5 bases at V and 4 bases at J, with 8 bases between. The CDR3 totals 12 residues. Looked up from germline, CDR1 is SEHNR and CDR2 is FQNEAQ (reference sequence).